This T cell receptor (beta chain) was identified in a study of B cell selection in AIRE deficiency. V was trimmed by 2 bases and J by 5 bases, leaving 2 bases between them. The germline V gene encodes CDR1 SGHRS and CDR2 YFSETQ. The CDR3 covers 11 residues. The table came from immunoSEQ multiplex PCR; TCRdb's copy has only in-frame clones and leaves some out. The data contain around 18,000 clones, under 95% of them singletons. Study-wide results and limits: TCRbeta-only data showed 36.6% of shared healthy Treg sequences in healthy Tconv. Around a third of healthy-donor shared Treg TCRbeta sequences appeared in patient Tconv cells. Shared Treg sequences were biased toward short CDR3s with few non-templated nucleotide insertions.

With respect to this clone: Antigen unknown.

Regulatory T cells were sorted as CD4+CD25hiCD127low/negative. The receptor was derived from a human donor in good health. The sequencing input was CD4+CD25+ Tregs sorted from PBMCs. V is TRBV5-1 and J is TRBJ2-1, with no clear D. CDR3 nucleotide sequence: TGCGCCAGCAGCTTTGACAATGAGCAGTTCTTC. It specifies CASSFDNEQFF. Full variable domain (rest looked up from reference TRBV5-1 and TRBJ2-1): KAGVTQTPRYLIKTRGQQVTLSCSPISGHRSVSWYQQTPGQGLQFLFEYFSETQRNKGNFPGRFSGRQFSNSRSEMNVSTLELGDSALYLCASSFDNEQFFGPGTRLTVL.